Here is one T cell receptor (beta chain) with its context. No antigen is known for it. Germline V gene lookup returns CDR1 SGHDT and CDR2 YYEEEE. The CDR3 loop spans 14 amino acids. The V and J ends lost 0 bases and 4 bases respectively, with 10 bases between them. These data originate in a study of cytomegalovirus exposure and HLA in healthy donors. Study-level results: Most observed TCR sequences were rare, whereas some public TCRs were detected in many donors. The tendency of first-cohort TCR clusters to co-occur in the roughly 120 validation repertoires was the finding of a later analysis. Testing in vitro showed a few CMV-associated chains specific for CMV antigens. The classifier reportedly diagnosed cytomegalovirus status with high specificity and sensitivity.

Assay used: immunoSEQ multiplex PCR; TCRdb lists only in-frame clones, some missing. The sample shows 120,000 to 150,000 clones, approximately 93% of them seen only once. V and J are TRBV5-6 and TRBJ1-2; D perhaps matches TRBD1 (5 bases). This TCR derives from a man aged 18 to 30 in good health and CMV-seronegative. The sequenced sample consisted of PBMCs. CDR3 loop: CASSLAGHFYGYTF. CDR3 nucleotide sequence: TGTGCCAGCAGCTTGGCAGGACACTTCTATGGCTACACCTTC.